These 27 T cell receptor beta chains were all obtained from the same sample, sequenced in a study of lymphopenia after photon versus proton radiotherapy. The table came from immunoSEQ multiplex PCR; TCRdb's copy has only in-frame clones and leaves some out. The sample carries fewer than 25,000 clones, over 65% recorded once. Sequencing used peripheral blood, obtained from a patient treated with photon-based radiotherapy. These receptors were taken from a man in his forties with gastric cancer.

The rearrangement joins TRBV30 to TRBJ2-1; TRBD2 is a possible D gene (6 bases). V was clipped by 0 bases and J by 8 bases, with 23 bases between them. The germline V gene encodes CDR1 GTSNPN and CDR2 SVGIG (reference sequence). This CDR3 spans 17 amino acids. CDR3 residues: CAWSVSQAFLPGDEQFF. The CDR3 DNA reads TGTGCCTGGAGTGTATCACAAGCATTTCTCCCGGGGGATGAGCAGTTCTTC.

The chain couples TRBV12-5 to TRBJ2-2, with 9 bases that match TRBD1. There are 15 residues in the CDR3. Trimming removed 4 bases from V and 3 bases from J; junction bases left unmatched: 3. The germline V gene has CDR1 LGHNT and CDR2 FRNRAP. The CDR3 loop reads CASGSGQGDTGELFF. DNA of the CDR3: TGTGCTAGTGGTTCGGGACAGGGCGACACCGGGGAGCTGTTTTTT.

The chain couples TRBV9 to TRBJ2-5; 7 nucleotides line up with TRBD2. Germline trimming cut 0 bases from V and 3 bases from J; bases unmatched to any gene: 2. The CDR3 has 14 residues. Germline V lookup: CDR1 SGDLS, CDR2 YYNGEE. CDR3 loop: CASSVGAGEETQYF. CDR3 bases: TGTGCCAGCAGCGTAGGGGCGGGGGAAGAGACCCAGTACTTC.

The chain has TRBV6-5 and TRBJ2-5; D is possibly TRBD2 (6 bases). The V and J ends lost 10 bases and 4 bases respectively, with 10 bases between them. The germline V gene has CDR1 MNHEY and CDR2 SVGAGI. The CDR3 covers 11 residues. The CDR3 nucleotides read TGTGCCACGAGGGGAGGAGAGACCCAGTACTTC. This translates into CATRGGETQYF.

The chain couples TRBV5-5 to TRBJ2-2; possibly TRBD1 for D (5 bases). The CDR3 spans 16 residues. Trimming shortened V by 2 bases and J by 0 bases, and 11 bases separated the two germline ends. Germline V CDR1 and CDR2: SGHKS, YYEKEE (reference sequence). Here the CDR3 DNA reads TGTGCCAGCAGCTTTAGACAGCGTCCGAACACCGGGGAGCTGTTTTTT. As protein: CASSFRQRPNTGELFF.

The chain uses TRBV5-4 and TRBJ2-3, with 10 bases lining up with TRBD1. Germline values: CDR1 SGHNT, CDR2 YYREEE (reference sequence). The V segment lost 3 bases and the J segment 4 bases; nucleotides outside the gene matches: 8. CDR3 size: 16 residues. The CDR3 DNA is TGTGCCAGCAGCTCGCGTCCCGGGACAGGGGCAGATACGCAGTATTTT. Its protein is CASSSRPGTGADTQYF.

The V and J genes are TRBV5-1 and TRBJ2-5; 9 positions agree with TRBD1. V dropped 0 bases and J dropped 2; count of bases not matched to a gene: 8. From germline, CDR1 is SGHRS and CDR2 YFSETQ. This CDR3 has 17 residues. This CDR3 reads CASSLAGQGGGQETQYF. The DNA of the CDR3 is TGCGCCAGCAGCTTGGCGGGACAGGGCGGCGGTCAAGAGACCCAGTACTTC.

Written as DNA, the CDR3 is TGTGCCAGTAGCCTTACAGGGCCTCATCAGCCCCAGCATTTT. Translating gives CASSLTGPHQPQHF. J is TRBJ1-5 and V is TRBV19, with D possibly matching TRBD1 (6 bases). The germline V gene has CDR1 LNHDA and CDR2 SQIVND (reference sequence). Trimming stripped 6 bases from V and 5 bases from J, with 14 bases between. This CDR3 is 14 amino acids long.

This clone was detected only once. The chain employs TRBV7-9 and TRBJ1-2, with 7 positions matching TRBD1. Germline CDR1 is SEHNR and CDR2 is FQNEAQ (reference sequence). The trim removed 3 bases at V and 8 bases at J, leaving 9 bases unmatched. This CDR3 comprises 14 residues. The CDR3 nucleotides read TGTGCCAGCAGCTTTTTCGACAGGGATGGGGGCTACACCTTC. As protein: CASSFFDRDGGYTF.

CDR3 in amino acids: CASNPILGNYGYTF. CDR3 sequence (DNA): TGTGCCAGCAATCCTATCCTAGGGAACTATGGCTACACCTTC. The chain carries TRBV5-8 and TRBJ1-2; no reliable D call. Trimming removed 6 bases at V and 2 bases at J, with 14 bases between. The CDR3 has 14 amino acids. Germline assignment: CDR1 SGHTS and CDR2 YDEGEE.

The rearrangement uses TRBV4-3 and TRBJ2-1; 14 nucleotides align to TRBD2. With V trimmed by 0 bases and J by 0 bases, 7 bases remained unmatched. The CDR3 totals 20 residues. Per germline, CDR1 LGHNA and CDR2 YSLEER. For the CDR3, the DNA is TGCGCCAGCAGCCAAGATTGGACTAGCGGGGGGTCTAGCTCCTACAATGAGCAGTTCTTC. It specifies CASSQDWTSGGSSSYNEQFF.

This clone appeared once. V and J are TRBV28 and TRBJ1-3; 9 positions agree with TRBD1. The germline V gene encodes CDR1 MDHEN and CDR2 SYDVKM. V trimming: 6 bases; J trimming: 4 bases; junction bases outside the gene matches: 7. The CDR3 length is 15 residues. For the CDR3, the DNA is TGTGCCAGCAGCCTCGGAGGGACAGGGGGAAACACCATATATTTT. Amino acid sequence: CASSLGGTGGNTIYF.

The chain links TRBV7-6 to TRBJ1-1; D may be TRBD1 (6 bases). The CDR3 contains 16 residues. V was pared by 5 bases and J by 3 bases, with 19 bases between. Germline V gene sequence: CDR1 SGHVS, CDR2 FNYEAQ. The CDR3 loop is CASSRGVAGVDTEAFF. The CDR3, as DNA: TGTGCCAGCAGCCGGGGAGTCGCAGGGGTAGACACTGAAGCTTTCTTT.

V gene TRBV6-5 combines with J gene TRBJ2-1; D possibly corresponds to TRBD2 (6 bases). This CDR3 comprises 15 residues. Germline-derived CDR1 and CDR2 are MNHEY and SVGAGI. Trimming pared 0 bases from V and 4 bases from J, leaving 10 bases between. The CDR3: CASSYSAGGYNEQFF. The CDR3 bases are TGTGCCAGCAGTTACTCCGCCGGGGGTTACAATGAGCAGTTCTTC.

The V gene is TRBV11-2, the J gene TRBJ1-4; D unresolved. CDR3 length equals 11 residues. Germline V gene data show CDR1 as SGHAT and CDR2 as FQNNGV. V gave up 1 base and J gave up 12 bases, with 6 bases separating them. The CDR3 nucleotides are TGTGCCAGCAGCTTAGGGGATCAACTGTTTTTT. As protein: CASSLGDQLFF. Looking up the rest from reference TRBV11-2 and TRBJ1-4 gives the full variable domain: EAGVAQSPRYKIIEKRQSVAFWCNPISGHATLYWYQQILGQGPKLLIQFQNNGVVDDSQLPKDRFSAERLKGVDSTLKIQPAKLEDSAVYLCASSLGDQLFFGSGTQLSVL.

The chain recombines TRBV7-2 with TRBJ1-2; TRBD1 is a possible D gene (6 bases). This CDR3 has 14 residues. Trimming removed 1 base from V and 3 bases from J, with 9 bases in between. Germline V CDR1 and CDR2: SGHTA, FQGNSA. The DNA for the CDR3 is TGTGCCAGCAGCTTAGTGGCAGGGGACTATGGCTACACCTTC. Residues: CASSLVAGDYGYTF. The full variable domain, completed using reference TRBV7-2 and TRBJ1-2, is GAGVSQSPSNKVTEKGKDVELRCDPISGHTALYWYRQSLGQGLEFLIYFQGNSAPDKSGLPSDRFSAERTGGSVSTLTIQRTQQEDSAVYLCASSLVAGDYGYTFGSGTRLTVV.

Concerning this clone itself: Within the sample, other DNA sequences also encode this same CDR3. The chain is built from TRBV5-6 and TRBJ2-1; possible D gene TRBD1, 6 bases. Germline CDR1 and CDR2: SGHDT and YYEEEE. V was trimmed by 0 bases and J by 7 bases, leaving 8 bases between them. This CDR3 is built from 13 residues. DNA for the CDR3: TGTGCCAGCAGCTTGGACAGGGTTAATGAGCAGTTCTTC. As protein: CASSLDRVNEQFF.

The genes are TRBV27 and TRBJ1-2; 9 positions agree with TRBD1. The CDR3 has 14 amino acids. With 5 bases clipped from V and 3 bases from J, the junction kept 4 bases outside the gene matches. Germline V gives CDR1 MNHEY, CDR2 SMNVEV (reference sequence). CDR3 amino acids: CASSPTGGDYGYTF. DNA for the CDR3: TGTGCCAGCAGTCCGACAGGGGGGGACTATGGCTACACCTTC.

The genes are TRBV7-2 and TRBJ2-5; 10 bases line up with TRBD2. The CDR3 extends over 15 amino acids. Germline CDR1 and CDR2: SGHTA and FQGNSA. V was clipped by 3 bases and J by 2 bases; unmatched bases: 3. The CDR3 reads CASSFPAGGQETQYF. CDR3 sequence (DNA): TGTGCCAGCAGCTTTCCAGCGGGGGGGCAAGAGACCCAGTACTTC.

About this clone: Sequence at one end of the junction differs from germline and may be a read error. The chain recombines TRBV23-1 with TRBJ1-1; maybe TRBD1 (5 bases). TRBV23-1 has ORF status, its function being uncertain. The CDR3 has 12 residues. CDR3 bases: TGCGCCAGCAGTCAAGGGGGGACTGTAGCTTTCTTT. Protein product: CASSQGGTVAFF.

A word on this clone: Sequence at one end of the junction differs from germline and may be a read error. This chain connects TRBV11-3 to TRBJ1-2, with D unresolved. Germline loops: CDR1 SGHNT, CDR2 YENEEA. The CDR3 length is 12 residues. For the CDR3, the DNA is TGTGCCAGCAGTTTCCAGCGATCTCTCCTTTATTTC. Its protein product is CASSFQRSLLYF.

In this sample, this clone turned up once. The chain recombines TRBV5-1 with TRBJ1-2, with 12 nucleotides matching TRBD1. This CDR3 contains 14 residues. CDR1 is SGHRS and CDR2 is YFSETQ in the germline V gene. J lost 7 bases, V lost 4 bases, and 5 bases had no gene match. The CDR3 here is CASSRDRGLSGYTF. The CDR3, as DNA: TGCGCCAGCAGCAGGGACAGGGGGCTCAGTGGCTACACCTTC.

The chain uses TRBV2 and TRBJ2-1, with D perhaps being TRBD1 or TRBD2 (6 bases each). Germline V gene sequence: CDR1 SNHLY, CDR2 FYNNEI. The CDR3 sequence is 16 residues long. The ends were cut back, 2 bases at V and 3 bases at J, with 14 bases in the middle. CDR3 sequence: CASSERWGANYNEQFF. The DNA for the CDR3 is TGTGCCAGCAGTGAACGATGGGGGGCCAACTACAATGAGCAGTTCTTC.

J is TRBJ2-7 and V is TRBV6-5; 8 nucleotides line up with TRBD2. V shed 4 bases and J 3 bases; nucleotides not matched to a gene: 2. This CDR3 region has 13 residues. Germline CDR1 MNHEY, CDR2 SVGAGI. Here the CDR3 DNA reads TGTGCCAGCAGTTCAGCGGGGGACTACGAGCAGTACTTC. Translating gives CASSSAGDYEQYF.

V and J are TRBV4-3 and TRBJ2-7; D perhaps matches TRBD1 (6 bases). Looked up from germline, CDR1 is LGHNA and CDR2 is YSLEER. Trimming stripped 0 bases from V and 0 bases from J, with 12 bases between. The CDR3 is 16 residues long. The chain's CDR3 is CASSQDKQGSSYEQYF. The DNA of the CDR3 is TGCGCCAGCAGCCAAGATAAGCAGGGGTCCTCCTACGAGCAGTACTTC.

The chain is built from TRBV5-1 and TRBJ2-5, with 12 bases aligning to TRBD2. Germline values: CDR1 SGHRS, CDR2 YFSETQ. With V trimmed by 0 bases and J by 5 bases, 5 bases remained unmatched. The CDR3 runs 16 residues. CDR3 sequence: CASSLASGGAWETQYF. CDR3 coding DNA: TGCGCCAGCAGCTTGGCTAGCGGGGGGGCCTGGGAGACCCAGTACTTC.

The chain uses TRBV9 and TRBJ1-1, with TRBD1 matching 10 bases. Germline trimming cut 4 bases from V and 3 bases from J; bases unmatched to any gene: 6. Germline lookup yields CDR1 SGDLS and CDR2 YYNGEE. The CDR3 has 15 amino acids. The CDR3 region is CASSLTGGLDTEAFF. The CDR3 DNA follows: TGTGCCAGCAGCCTGACAGGGGGCTTGGACACTGAAGCTTTCTTT.